The 22 T cell receptor beta chains below come from one sample, sequenced in a study of CD8+ T cells in alopecia areata. Markers used for sorting pooled cutaneous lymph node cells were CD4, CD8alpha, NKG2D, NKG2ACE and others. Extracted RNA was reverse transcribed, and the resulting cDNA served as sequencing template. Method: immunoSEQ multiplex PCR; TCRdb's copy keeps in-frame clones and lacks some. The sample has 200,000 to 300,000 clones, none seen only once. Sequencing was performed on CD4+ T cells sorted from a lymph node. These receptor sequences come from a C3H/HeJ mouse with alopecia areata. MHC haplotype of the strain: H2-k.

This clone was observed a few times. Gene and germline names: mouse. The read gets to within 4 residues of the CDR3 end, and the germline J gene fills in the rest. The V and J genes are TRBV5 and TRBJ2-1; D not certain. Trimming took off 3 bases at V and 4 bases at J, with 7 bases between the two ends. Germline V gives CDR1 LGHNA, CDR2 YNLKQL (reference sequence). The CDR3 contains 13 residues. The CDR3 region is CASSHNQYAEQFF. The CDR3 bases that were read are TGTGCCAGCAGCCACAACCAGTATGCT.

Notes on this clone: Mouse names are used for the genes. The read terminates 4 residues before the CDR3 end, so the remaining end is supplied by the germline J gene. This rearrangement joins TRBV13-2 to TRBJ2-7; a possible D gene is TRBD1 (5 bases). The CDR3 extends over 12 amino acids. V gave up 5 bases and J gave up 0 bases, with 6 bases separating them. Looked up from germline, CDR1 is NNHNN and CDR2 is SYGAGS (reference sequence). CDR3 bases read: TGTGCCAGCGGGACAGTCTCCTAT. Translation: CASGTVSY. The whole CDR3 is CASGTVSYEQYF.

This clone was detected a few times. The genes are named according to mouse. The CDR3 is cut off 4 residues early in the read; its end comes from the germline J gene. The chain combines TRBV13-1 with TRBJ2-1, with TRBD1 as a possible D gene (6 bases). V lost 1 base and J lost 0, with 8 bases in between. The CDR3 is 15 residues long. CDR1 is NSHNY, CDR2 SYGAGN, per germline. The DNA read from the CDR3 is TGTGCCAGCAGTGATAGGACAGATAACTATGCT. This codes for CASSDRTDNYA. In full, the CDR3 reads CASSDRTDNYAEQFF.

This clone was counted a few times. Gene names are mouse gene names. The CDR3 end lies 4 residues beyond the end of the read and is filled in from the germline J gene. This chain links TRBV13-3 with TRBJ1-2; D is perhaps TRBD1 (5 bases). The CDR3 totals 14 residues. CDR1 and CDR2 (germline): NNHDY, SYVADS. V lost 1 base and J 1 base, leaving 8 bases between the germline ends. Incomplete CDR3 DNA: TGTGCCAGCAGTGATCAGGGATTAAACTCC. As protein: CASSDQGLNS. The whole CDR3 sequence is CASSDQGLNSDYTF.

This clone turned up a few times. Germline and genes: mouse. Sequencing ends 4 residues short of the CDR3 end; the germline J gene provides the rest. The identical CDR3 is also encoded by other nucleotide sequences in the sample. The chain has TRBV13-2 and TRBJ1-2; 9 nucleotides align to TRBD1. After removal of 2 bases from V and 3 bases from J, the junction contained 2 bases not matched to a gene. The CDR3 sequence is 14 residues long. Germline-derived CDR1 and CDR2 are NNHNN and SYGAGS (reference sequence). The part of the CDR3 DNA that was read is TGTGCCAGCGGTGAAACAGGGGGCGACTCC. It translates to CASGETGGDS. The complete CDR3 reads CASGETGGDSDYTF.

This clone occurred a few times. Gene names denote mouse genes. Sequencing ends 4 residues short of the CDR3 end; the germline J gene provides the rest. V usage is TRBV19 and J usage is TRBJ2-7, with D unresolved. Trimming pared 0 bases from V and 2 bases from J, leaving 3 bases between. Germline values: CDR1 FNHDT, CDR2 SITEND (reference sequence). The CDR3 has 12 residues. The CDR3 DNA, read in part, is TGTGCCAGCAGTATAGTCACCTAT. This encodes CASSIVTY. The entire CDR3 sequence reads CASSIVTYEQYF. Complete variable domain (other parts from reference TRBV19 and TRBJ2-7): GGIITQTPKFLIGQEGQKLTLKCQQNFNHDTMYWYRQDSGKGLRLIYYSITENDLQKGDLSEGYDASREKKSSFSLTVTSAQKNEMAVFLCASSIVTYEQYFGPGTRLTVL.

In its sample, this clone was seen a few times. Gene labels here are mouse ones. The read ends 4 residues early relative to the CDR3; the germline J gene fills the gap. The V and J genes are TRBV12-2 and TRBJ2-5; 7 bases map to TRBD2. CDR3 length equals 10 residues. The germline V gene has CDR1 SGHLS and CDR2 HYDKME. The sequenced CDR3 bases are TGTGGGGGGGGCCAAGAC. It translates to CGGGQD. The entire CDR3 reads CGGGQDTQYF. Filled out from reference TRBV12-2 and TRBJ2-5, the complete variable domain reads NSGVVQSPRYIIKGKGERSILKCIPISGHLSVAWYQQTQGQELKFFIQHYDKMERDKGNLPSRFSVQQFDDYHSEMNMSALELEDSAVYFCGGGQDTQYFGPGTRLLVL.

This clone was counted a few times. Gene names are the mouse ones. The observed sequence ends 4 residues before the CDR3 terminus, with the missing tail filled in from the germline J gene. The chain is built from TRBV17 and TRBJ2-7; 7 bases are a match to TRBD1. Looked up from germline, CDR1 is MNHDT and CDR2 is YYDKIL. This CDR3 contains 13 residues. The J segment lost 2 bases and the V segment lost 6 bases, leaving 4 bases of the junction unmatched. This CDR3 reads CASSSGTAYEQYF. CDR3 bases read: TGTGCTAGCAGCTCCGGGACAGCCTAT.

This clone occurred a few times. Gene names refer to mouse genes. The read is 4 residues too short to cover the CDR3 end, so that end is filled in from the germline J gene. The chain uses TRBV1 and TRBJ2-1; D may be TRBD1 (6 bases). V lost 0 bases and J lost 4, with 10 bases in between. Germline V CDR1 and CDR2: NSQYPW, LRSPGD (reference sequence). CDR3 length equals 15 residues. The CDR3 protein is CTCSAETGWYAEQFF. Partial CDR3 DNA: TGCACCTGCAGTGCAGAAACAGGGTGGTATGCT.

This clone was counted only a few times. Gene names are mouse gene names. The read ends 4 residues before the CDR3 terminus; that terminus is restored from the germline J gene. This sequence joins TRBV5 and TRBJ2-3; 8 bases agree with TRBD1. The CDR3 covers 16 residues. Germline V gives CDR1 LGHNA, CDR2 YNLKQL (reference sequence). With 0 bases clipped from V and 1 base from J, the junction kept 3 bases outside the gene matches. CDR3 in amino acids: CASSQETTGGAETLYF. Partial CDR3 DNA: TGTGCCAGCAGCCAAGAGACGACAGGGGGTGCAGAA.

Note on this clone: Genes here carry mouse names. From the germline J gene comes the end of the CDR3, since the read stops 4 residues before it. The identical CDR3 is also encoded by other nucleotide sequences in the sample. The chain is built from TRBV19 and TRBJ2-1; the D gene is possibly TRBD1 (5 bases). V shed 5 bases and J shed 6 bases, with 6 bases lying between them. The CDR3 spans 11 residues. The germline gives CDR1 FNHDT, CDR2 SITEND (reference sequence). CDR3 DNA (partial): TGTGCCAGCAGGACAGTTGCT. Residues: CASRTVA. The whole CDR3 region reads CASRTVAEQFF. Based on the CDR3 plus reference TRBV19 and TRBJ2-1, the full variable domain is GGIITQTPKFLIGQEGQKLTLKCQQNFNHDTMYWYRQDSGKGLRLIYYSITENDLQKGDLSEGYDASREKKSSFSLTVTSAQKNEMAVFLCASRTVAEQFFGPGTRLTVL.

As regards this clone: The gene names given are mouse names. The DNA ends 4 residues before the CDR3 does, and the rest of the CDR3 is filled in from the germline J gene. The chain uses TRBV1 and TRBJ1-1; a possible D gene is TRBD1 (5 bases). The CDR3 contains 14 residues. The V and J ends lost 1 base and 3 bases respectively, with 9 bases between them. Per germline, CDR1 NSQYPW and CDR2 LRSPGD (reference sequence). Here the CDR3 reads CTCSAGGAHTEVFF. The sequenced CDR3 bases are TGCACCTGCAGTGCAGGGGGCGCCCACACA.

This clone was detected a few times. Gene names and germline refer to mouse. The read is 4 residues too short to cover the CDR3 end, so that end is filled in from the germline J gene. The gene calls are TRBV12-1 and TRBJ1-2; 9 bases line up with TRBD1. The V gene's germline CDR1 is SGHSN and CDR2 HYEKVE. This CDR3 has 15 residues. Trimming removed 1 base from V and 3 bases from J; junction bases left unmatched: 5. CDR3 amino acids: CASSLTGTGYSDYTF. The sequenced part of the CDR3 DNA is TGTGCCAGCTCTCTGACCGGGACAGGGTACTCC.

Comments on this clone: Each gene name is a mouse one. The CDR3 end is not reached by the read, which stops 4 residues before it; the germline J gene fills it in. J is TRBJ2-7 and V is TRBV29; TRBD1 is a possible D gene (5 bases). This CDR3 region has 12 residues. In germline, CDR1 is MSHET, CDR2 SYDVDS. The CDR3: CASSFGRDEQYF. Incomplete CDR3 DNA: TGTGCTAGCAGTTTCGGCAGGGAT.

This clone has more than one count but fewer than ten. Gene names are mouse gene names. Coverage ceases 4 residues before the CDR3 finishes, and the germline J gene fills in the end. The chain is built from TRBV31 and TRBJ2-3, with D possibly being TRBD1 (6 bases). Per the germline V gene, CDR1 is GKSSPN and CDR2 is SITVG. Trimming took off 3 bases at V and 3 bases at J, with 13 bases between the two ends. The CDR3 is 14 amino acids. CDR3 loop: CAWSLPQGAETLYF. CDR3 bases read: TGTGCCTGGAGCCTCCCCCAGGGGGCAGAA.

Of note for this clone: The genes and germline here are from mouse. The CDR3 is cut off 4 residues early in the read; its end comes from the germline J gene. The V and J genes are TRBV1 and TRBJ2-5, with 13 bases fitting TRBD2. The CDR3 extends over 15 amino acids. The germline gives CDR1 NSQYPW, CDR2 LRSPGD (reference sequence). This CDR3 reads CTCSGTGGAVDTQYF. CDR3 DNA (partial): TGCACCTGCAGTGGGACTGGGGGGGCTGTCGAC.

This clone has just a few counts. Gene names refer to mouse genes. Sequencing ends 4 residues short of the CDR3 end; the germline J gene provides the rest. This sequence joins TRBV19 and TRBJ2-7; 7 bases are shared with TRBD1. The CDR3 spans 14 residues. Germline V gene lookup returns CDR1 FNHDT and CDR2 SITEND (reference sequence). With V trimmed by 5 bases and J by 1 base, 6 bases remained unmatched. Incomplete CDR3 DNA: TGTGCCAGCAGGCTCTTACAGGGGTCCTAT. Protein: CASRLLQGSY. The full CDR3 is CASRLLQGSYEQYF.

This clone was detected only a few times. The germline and genes are mouse ones. The CDR3 end is not reached by the read, which stops 4 residues before it; the germline J gene fills it in. The chain links TRBV5 to TRBJ2-7; TRBD2 aligns across 9 bases. Germline loops: CDR1 LGHNA, CDR2 YNLKQL (reference sequence). This CDR3 is 14 amino acids long. The CDR3 DNA, read in part, is TGTGCCAGCAGCCCCGTACTGGGGGGATAT. Translating it yields CASSPVLGGY. The whole CDR3 sequence is CASSPVLGGYEQYF.

Ten or more counts support this clone. Gene labels here are mouse ones. Read coverage stops 4 residues before the CDR3 terminus; the germline J gene supplies the remainder. Within the sample, other DNA sequences also encode this same CDR3. The chain has TRBV19 and TRBJ1-1; D remains unclear. Looked up from germline, CDR1 is FNHDT and CDR2 is SITEND (reference sequence). This CDR3 has 12 amino acids. V lost 2 bases to trimming and J lost 1 base, with 3 bases between them. The CDR3 reads CASSIRNTEVFF. The DNA read from the CDR3 is TGTGCCAGCAGTATCAGAAACACA.

Points on this clone: Mouse germline and gene names are used. Read sequence stops 4 residues before the CDR3 end, and the germline J gene provides the missing end. The chain joins TRBV13-3 to TRBJ2-3; D is undetermined. Germline V gene data show CDR1 as NNHDY and CDR2 as SYVADS. The germline V and J ends were trimmed by 2 bases and 3 bases, with 7 bases remaining between them. The CDR3 length is 13 residues. CDR3 bases read: TGTGCCAGCAGTGACAGTGCAGCAGAA. Amino acid sequence: CASSDSAAE. In full, the CDR3 is CASSDSAAETLYF.

Only a few counts were recorded for this clone. Mouse gene names and germline throughout. The CDR3 extends 4 residues past the end of the read, so its final part is completed from the germline J gene. The rearrangement uses TRBV12-1 and TRBJ2-7, with 8 nucleotides matching TRBD2. With 0 bases clipped from V and 3 bases from J, the junction kept 6 bases outside the gene matches. The V gene's germline CDR1 is SGHSN and CDR2 HYEKVE. The CDR3 totals 15 residues. CDR3 DNA (partial): TGTGCCAGCTCTCTCTCCTGGGGGGCGTACTAT. Translation gives CASSLSWGAYY. The full CDR3 is CASSLSWGAYYEQYF. Full variable domain (remainder filled in from reference TRBV12-1 and TRBJ2-7): DSGVVQSPRHIIKEKGGRSVLTCIPISGHSNVVWYQQTLGKELKFLIQHYEKVERDKGFLPSRFSVQQFDDYHSEMNMSALELEDSAMYFCASSLSWGAYYEQYFGPGTRLTVL.

Of note for this clone: Gene names and germline match the mouse. The read is 4 residues too short to cover the CDR3 end, so that end is filled in from the germline J gene. The chain employs TRBV13-1 and TRBJ2-4; maybe TRBD1 (5 bases). This CDR3 has 14 residues. Trimming left V 3 bases short and J 1 base short, with 9 bases between. Germline V lookup: CDR1 NSHNY, CDR2 SYGAGN. CDR3 loop: CASSAGSGQNTLYF. The CDR3 bases that were read are TGTGCCAGCAGTGCAGGGAGTGGTCAAAAC.